This T cell receptor (beta chain) was documented in a study of blood T cell repertoires in COVID-19. The table came from immunoSEQ multiplex PCR; TCRdb's copy has only in-frame clones and leaves some out. The sample includes tens of thousands of clones, approximately 80% of them seen just once. Trimming pared 5 bases from V and 5 bases from J, leaving 13 bases between. Germline CDR1 KGHSH, CDR2 LQKENI. The CDR3 is made up of 13 amino acids. Sequenced input: peripheral blood. The sequence derives from a human donor in a cohort sampled during active COVID-19. This sequence joins TRBV18 and TRBJ2-7; tentatively, D is TRBD2 (6 bases). The chain's CDR3 is CASSSGLENEQYF. The CDR3 nucleotides are TGTGCCAGCTCATCGGGACTCGAGAACGAGCAGTACTTC.